The 26 T cell receptor beta chains below all came from one sample that was sequenced in a study of T cell repertoires in cytomegalovirus infection. TCRdb reprocessed the reads via MiXCR and lists one record per CDR3 protein. The table lists approximately 500,000 distinct CDR3 sequences, over 9% of them singletons. The sequencing sample was made of PBMCs. Every receptor here comes from a human donor in good health (CMV status not recorded). Some clones in this sample may be carry-over from other donors' samples.

This clonotype showed up many times. The chain joins TRBV7-9 to TRBJ2-1; D is undetermined. V lost 7 bases and J lost 6, with 13 bases in between. Germline V gene lookup returns CDR1 SEHNR and CDR2 FQNEAQ (reference sequence). The CDR3 runs 13 residues. As DNA, the CDR3 is TGTGCCAGCACCTTTCCCGTAATCAATGAGCAGTTCTTC. Residues: CASTFPVINEQFF.

The V call is TRBV25-1, the J call TRBJ1-1, with 7 bases identical to TRBD1. The CDR3 covers 15 residues. The trim removed 3 bases at V and 1 base at J, leaving 5 bases unmatched. Per the germline V gene, CDR1 is MGHDK and CDR2 is SYGVNS. CDR3 DNA sequence: TGTGCCAGCAGTGATCCTTCAGGGGGGAACACTGAAGCTTTCTTT. It yields the protein CASSDPSGGNTEAFF.

This clonotype has only a few counts. The V and J genes are TRBV11-1 and TRBJ1-2; unclear D gene. This CDR3 spans 12 amino acids. Germline values: CDR1 SGHAT, CDR2 FQDESV (reference sequence). Trimming took off 5 bases at V and 8 bases at J, with 12 bases between the two ends. The CDR3 sequence: CASSQTGSGYTF. Written as DNA, the CDR3 is TGTGCCAGCAGCCAAACTGGGAGCGGCTACACCTTC.

This clonotype has at least ten counts. The gene calls are TRBV5-1 and TRBJ2-7, with 9 bases that match TRBD2. Trimming cost V 5 bases and J 13 bases; bases outside gene matches: 19. The V gene's germline CDR1 is SGHRS and CDR2 YFSETQ. This CDR3 spans 15 amino acids. This CDR3 is CASSPSTSGSSRGYF. CDR3 sequence (DNA): TGCGCCAGCAGTCCGTCGACTAGCGGCTCCTCGAGGGGATACTTC.

The table lists this clonotype with many counts. The rearrangement joins TRBV6-1 to TRBJ2-2, with 10 bases matching TRBD2. The CDR3 contains 15 residues. The V and J ends lost 3 bases and 6 bases, in that order; junction bases with no gene match: 4. From germline, CDR1 is MNHNS and CDR2 SASEGT. The CDR3 is CASSESGGAPGELFF. The CDR3 DNA follows: TGTGCCAGCAGTGAGAGCGGGGGGGCCCCCGGGGAGCTGTTTTTT.

The sample holds many counts of this clonotype. J is TRBJ2-7 and V is TRBV20-1, with D uncertain. Germline CDR1 reads DFQATT; CDR2 reads SNEGSKA (reference sequence). This CDR3 has 13 amino acids. Trimming cost V 3 bases and J 2 bases, with 11 bases left between them. CDR3 protein: CSASASAPYEQYF. The CDR3 DNA reads as TGCAGTGCTAGCGCCAGCGCTCCCTACGAGCAGTACTTC.

This clonotype has ten or more counts. The V and J genes are TRBV7-9 and TRBJ1-2; D remains unclear. V gave up 5 bases and J gave up 3 bases, with 7 bases separating them. Germline V gene sequence: CDR1 SEHNR, CDR2 FQNEAQ (reference sequence). The CDR3 has 12 amino acids. The CDR3 DNA sequence: TGTGCCAGCAGCCCGAAGGACTATGGCTACACCTTC. It specifies CASSPKDYGYTF.

This clonotype was recorded many times. The chain carries TRBV6-1 and TRBJ1-1; tentatively, D is TRBD1 (6 bases). Germline V gene lookup returns CDR1 MNHNS and CDR2 SASEGT. V was shortened by 5 bases and J by 6 bases, with 19 bases between the two germline ends. The CDR3 is 15 residues long. This CDR3 reads CASSLGARGEPEAFF. The CDR3 DNA is TGTGCCAGCAGTTTGGGTGCCAGGGGCGAGCCTGAAGCTTTCTTT.

In its sample, this clonotype was seen many times. The chain employs TRBV19 and TRBJ2-3; tentative D call: TRBD1 (6 bases). The V gene's germline CDR1 is LNHDA and CDR2 SQIVND (reference sequence). V lost 1 base and J lost 1, with 6 bases in between. CDR3 size: 14 residues. CDR3 loop: CASSIGQGTDTQYF. CDR3 coding DNA: TGTGCCAGTAGTATAGGACAGGGCACAGATACGCAGTATTTT.

As to this clonotype: The final CDR3 position lacks the conserved phenylalanine or tryptophan, pointing to a likely read error. CDR3 sequence reads: CASSLPGGYNSPLHL. In DNA form, the CDR3 reads TGTGCCAGCTCACTCCCCGGAGGATATAATTCACCCCTCCACCTT. The genes are TRBV18 and TRBJ1-6; D gene ambiguous. The CDR3 is 15 residues long. Germline values: CDR1 KGHSH, CDR2 LQKENI. Trimming stripped 4 bases from V and 4 bases from J, with 11 bases between.

This chain joins TRBV9 and TRBJ1-3, with no clear D. Trimming removed 0 bases at V and 0 bases at J, with 7 bases between. The germline V gene has CDR1 SGDLS and CDR2 YYNGEE. CDR3 length: 15 residues. The CDR3 loop reads CASSVGAASGNTIYF. The CDR3 bases are TGTGCCAGCAGCGTAGGAGCGGCCTCTGGAAACACCATATATTTT.

This clonotype was seen a few times. This rearrangement joins TRBV5-1 to TRBJ1-2; D uncertain. V gave up 2 bases and J gave up 4 bases, with 12 bases separating them. The CDR3 is 14 amino acids. Germline lookup yields CDR1 SGHRS and CDR2 YFSETQ. Written as DNA, the CDR3 is TGCGCCAGCAGCTTACGGGAGCGCAGCTATGGCTACACCTTC. This sequence encodes CASSLRERSYGYTF.

This clonotype was found many times. CDR3 amino acids: CASSLSRGSYGYTF. The CDR3 DNA reads TGTGCCAGCAGCTTGAGTCGGGGCAGCTATGGCTACACCTTC. The chain carries TRBV11-1 and TRBJ1-2, with D maybe TRBD1 (5 bases). The CDR3 consists of 14 residues. The V gene lost 3 bases and the J gene lost 4 bases, with 12 bases spanning the gap. From germline, CDR1 is SGHAT and CDR2 FQDESV (reference sequence). The whole variable domain, filled in from reference TRBV11-1 and TRBJ1-2, reads EAEVAQSPRYKITEKSQAVAFWCDPISGHATLYWYRQILGQGPELLVQFQDESVVDDSQLPKDRFSAERLKGVDSTLKIQPAELGDSAMYLCASSLSRGSYGYTFGSGTRLTVV.

The rearrangement joins TRBV4-2 to TRBJ1-2; 11 nucleotides align to TRBD1. The length of the CDR3 is 16 residues. The germline gives CDR1 LGHNA, CDR2 YNFKEQ. The junction had 10 bases not matched to a gene; V was cut back by 4 bases and J by 6 bases. CDR3 in DNA: TGTGCCAGCAGCCGATCCCCGGGACAGGGGGACGATGGCTACACCTTC. It specifies CASSRSPGQGDDGYTF.

This clonotype was detected many times. The chain links TRBV6-2 or TRBV6-3 to TRBJ2-1; D remains ambiguous. The CDR3 has 13 residues. Trimming cost V 5 bases and J 5 bases, with 10 bases left between them. Looked up from germline, CDR1 is MNHEY and CDR2 is SVGEGT. This chain's CDR3 is CASSIHPNNEQFF. The CDR3 nucleotides are TGTGCCAGCAGTATCCATCCCAACAATGAGCAGTTCTTC.

This clonotype was counted ten times or more. The chain uses TRBV6-1 and TRBJ2-7, with 10 bases that match TRBD1. CDR1 is MNHNS, CDR2 SASEGT, per germline. Losses at the gene ends were 4 bases for V and 7 bases for J; bases not matched to a gene: 7. This CDR3 comprises 14 residues. The CDR3 spells CASSVMGQGSEQYF. The DNA for the CDR3 is TGTGCCAGCAGTGTGATGGGACAGGGGAGTGAGCAGTACTTC.

Concerning this clonotype itself: This could be a read error, since a much larger clone is one nucleotide away. This rearrangement joins TRBV6-8 to TRBJ2-3; 7 bases map to TRBD2. Germline values: CDR1 MNHGY, CDR2 SAAAGT. J gave up 3 bases and V 5 bases, and 8 bases lay outside the gene matches. There are 15 residues in the CDR3. CDR3 DNA: TGTGCCAGCAGTGGACGGGGGGATGGGACAGATACGCAGTATTTT. Translation: CASSGRGDGTDTQYF.

At least ten counts were recorded for this clonotype. The V and J genes are TRBV6-2 or TRBV6-3 and TRBJ2-7; D remains ambiguous. Trimming shortened V by 6 bases and J by 2 bases, and 8 bases separated the two germline ends. There are 12 residues in the CDR3. Germline lookup yields CDR1 MNHEY and CDR2 SVGEGT. The CDR3 coding sequence is TGTGCCAGCAGCGGCCCCGCCTACGAGCAGTACTTC. Translated, it gives CASSGPAYEQYF.

Only a few counts were recorded for this clonotype. The chain has TRBV5-4 and TRBJ2-5, with 10 bases aligning to TRBD2. CDR3 size: 19 residues. The germline V gene encodes CDR1 SGHNT and CDR2 YYREEE (reference sequence). Trimming removed 0 bases from V and 5 bases from J; junction bases left unmatched: 16. The CDR3 loop is CASSLELAGTLTSRETQYF. The CDR3 region has the DNA TGTGCCAGCAGCTTGGAACTAGCGGGGACATTAACCTCGAGGGAGACCCAGTACTTC.

This clonotype was recorded a few times. The rearrangement uses TRBV27 and TRBJ1-2, with TRBD1 as a possible D gene (6 bases). The V gene's germline CDR1 is MNHEY and CDR2 SMNVEV (reference sequence). This CDR3 contains 14 residues. The germline V and J ends were trimmed by 7 bases and 4 bases, with 16 bases remaining between them. The CDR3 DNA is TGTGCCAGCAAGGGGGACCGGAGGGGCTATGGCTACACCTTC. Encoded protein: CASKGDRRGYGYTF.

The gene calls are TRBV20-1 and TRBJ1-1; no clear D gene. The CDR3 totals 15 residues. Germline V CDR1 and CDR2: DFQATT, SNEGSKA (reference sequence). The V and J ends lost 1 base and 4 bases respectively, with 16 bases between them. The CDR3 reads CSARGPPRVGTEAFF. The CDR3 nucleotides read TGCAGTGCTAGAGGGCCGCCAAGGGTGGGCACTGAAGCTTTCTTT.

This clonotype was recorded many times. The chain combines TRBV12-3 or TRBV12-4 with TRBJ2-1, with D perhaps given as TRBD1 or TRBD2 (5 bases each). The CDR3 is 15 amino acids. V lost 4 bases to trimming and J lost 4 bases, with 14 bases between them. The CDR3 protein is CASSSGALSYNEQFF. The DNA for the CDR3 is TGTGCCAGCAGTTCCGGGGCCCTTTCGTACAATGAGCAGTTCTTC.

This clonotype was detected many times. The rearrangement uses TRBV7-9 and TRBJ1-2; 7 bases agree with TRBD1. J gave up 7 bases and V 4 bases, and 9 bases lay outside the gene matches. CDR1 is SEHNR, CDR2 FQNEAQ, per germline (reference sequence). The CDR3 contains 14 residues. The CDR3 coding sequence is TGTGCCAGCAGCTCACTGGGACAGATCGCTGGCTACACCTTC. Protein sequence: CASSSLGQIAGYTF. Together with reference TRBV7-9 and TRBJ1-2, the CDR3 gives the full variable domain: DTGVSQNPRHKITKRGQNVTFRCDPISEHNRLYWYRQTLGQGPEFLTYFQNEAQLEKSRLLSDRFSAERPKGSFSTLEIQRTEQGDSAMYLCASSSLGQIAGYTFGSGTRLTVV.

This clonotype occurred a few times. The CDR3 DNA sequence: TGTGCCAGCAAATCCGGGGGATCCTACGAGCAGTACTTC. Translated: CASKSGGSYEQYF. The chain couples TRBV6-6 to TRBJ2-7, with D tentatively TRBD2 (6 bases). This CDR3 region has 13 residues. CDR1 and CDR2 from the germline V gene are MNHNY and SVGAGI (reference sequence). Trimming stripped 7 bases from V and 1 base from J, with 11 bases between.

The chain is built from TRBV27 and TRBJ1-2; possible D gene TRBD1, 6 bases. V lost 7 bases, J lost 7 bases, and 16 bases lay in between. The germline gives CDR1 MNHEY, CDR2 SMNVEV (reference sequence). The CDR3 has 13 amino acids. CDR3 residues: CASMAGGSGGYTF. The CDR3 coding sequence is TGTGCCAGCATGGCGGGGGGCAGCGGTGGCTACACCTTC.

This clonotype was detected ten times or more. The rearrangement uses TRBV20-1 and TRBJ2-2; D may be TRBD1 (5 bases). The CDR3 has 17 residues. CDR1 and CDR2 (germline): DFQATT, SNEGSKA (reference sequence). Between the trimmed V and J ends, which lost 3 bases and 9 bases, there was a span of 26 bases. The CDR3 DNA sequence: TGCAGTGCTAGTTTCTCAGGGCTAGGGTTAACATCCCGGGAGCTGTTTTTT. It yields the protein CSASFSGLGLTSRELFF.